This T cell receptor (beta chain) is from a study of identical twins. Per germline, CDR1 SNHLY and CDR2 FYNNEI. V shed 6 bases and J shed 0 bases, with 16 bases lying between them. The CDR3 runs to 16 residues. A universal primer site came from template switching; cDNA carried unique molecular identifiers. Via MiXCR, TCRdb re-called the 5' RACE reads, giving one row per CDR3 protein. The sample lists roughly 1,500,000 distinct CDR3 sequences, less than 40% occurring once. This clonotype was seen a handful of times. Its antigen is not known. Findings and limits, study-wide: Analyses based on zero insertions could be partly confounded by invariant MAIT and iNKT cells. Cord blood beta clonotypes present at high abundance carried fewer insertions; no such pattern appeared in memory repertoires. Where beta out-of-frame sequences were concerned, excess twin sharing was weaker.

The chain combines TRBV2 with TRBJ2-3; a weak D match, TRBD1 (6 bases). The sequence was obtained from a newborn girl in good health. The material sequenced was cord blood. This CDR3 reads CASRRRGTFSTDTQYF. CDR3 nucleotides: TGTGCCAGCAGGAGAAGGGGGACCTTTAGCACAGATACGCAGTATTTT.